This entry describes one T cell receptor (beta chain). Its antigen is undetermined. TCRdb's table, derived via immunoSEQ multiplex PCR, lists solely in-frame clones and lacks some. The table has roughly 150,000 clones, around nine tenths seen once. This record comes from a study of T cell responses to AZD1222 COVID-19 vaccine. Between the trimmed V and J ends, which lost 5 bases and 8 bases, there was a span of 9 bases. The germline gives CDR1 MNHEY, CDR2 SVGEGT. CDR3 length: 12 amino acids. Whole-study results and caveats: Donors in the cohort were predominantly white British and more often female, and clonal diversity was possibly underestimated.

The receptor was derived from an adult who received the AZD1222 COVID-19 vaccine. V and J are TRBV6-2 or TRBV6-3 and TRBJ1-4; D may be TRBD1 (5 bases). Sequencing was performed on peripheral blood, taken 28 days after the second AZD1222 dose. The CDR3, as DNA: TGTGCCAGCAGTACGGACATGGAAAAACTGTTTTTT. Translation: CASSTDMEKLFF.